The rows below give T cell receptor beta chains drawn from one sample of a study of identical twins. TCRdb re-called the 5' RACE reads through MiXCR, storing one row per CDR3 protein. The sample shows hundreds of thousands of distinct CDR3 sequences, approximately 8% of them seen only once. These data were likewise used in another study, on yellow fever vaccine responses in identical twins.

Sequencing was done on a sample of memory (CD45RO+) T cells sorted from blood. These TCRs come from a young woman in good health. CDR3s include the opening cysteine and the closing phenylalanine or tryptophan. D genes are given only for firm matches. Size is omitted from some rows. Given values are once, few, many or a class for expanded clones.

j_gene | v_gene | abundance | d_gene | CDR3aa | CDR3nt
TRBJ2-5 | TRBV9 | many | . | CASSTSAGTLQETQYF | TGTGCCAGCAGCACCTCTGCCGGGACACTCCAAGAGACCCAGTACTTC
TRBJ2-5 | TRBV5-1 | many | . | CASSLGSSSRQETQYF | TGCGCCAGCAGCTTGGGATCGAGTAGCCGTCAAGAGACCCAGTACTTC
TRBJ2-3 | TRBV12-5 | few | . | CASGLGHLGGTDTQYF | TGTGCTAGTGGTTTGGGGCATTTAGGGGGCACAGATACGCAGTATTTT
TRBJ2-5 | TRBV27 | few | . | CASSPPARTEQRTQYF | TGTGCCAGCAGTCCCCCCGCCAGGACGGAACAGAGAACCCAGTACTTC
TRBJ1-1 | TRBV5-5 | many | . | CASSAGHIPNTEAFF | TGTGCCAGCAGCGCGGGGCACATCCCGAACACTGAAGCTTTCTTT
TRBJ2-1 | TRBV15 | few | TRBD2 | CATSPLAGDYNEQFF | TGTGCCACCAGCCCACTAGCGGGGGACTACAATGAGCAGTTCTTC
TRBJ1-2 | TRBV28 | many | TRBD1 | CASRSDRLLGGYTF | TGTGCCAGCAGGTCGGACAGGCTCCTAGGAGGCTACACCTTC
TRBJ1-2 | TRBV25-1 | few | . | CASSDRDSKALYGYTF | TGTGCCAGCAGTGATCGGGACTCCAAGGCACTCTATGGCTACACCTTC
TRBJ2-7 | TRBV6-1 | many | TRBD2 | CASSEWGTSGAPGEQYF | TGTGCCAGCAGTGAATGGGGAACTAGCGGGGCGCCTGGTGAGCAGTACTTC
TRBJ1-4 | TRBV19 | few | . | CASTVGRSNEKLFF | TGTGCCAGTACCGTGGGTCGGAGTAATGAAAAACTGTTTTTT
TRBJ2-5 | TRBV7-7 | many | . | CALQGHQETQYF | TGTGCTCTGCAGGGACACCAAGAGACCCAGTACTTC
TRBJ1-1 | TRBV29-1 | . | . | CSGWDTEAFF | TGCAGCGGTTGGGACACTGAAGCTTTCTTT
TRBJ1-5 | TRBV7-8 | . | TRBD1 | CASSVQGARSNQPQHF | TGTGCCAGCAGCGTACAGGGGGCGCGAAGCAATCAGCCCCAGCATTTT
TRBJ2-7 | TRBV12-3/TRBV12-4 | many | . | CASSLQDSSYEQYF | TGTGCCAGCAGTTTACAGGACAGTTCCTACGAGCAGTACTTC
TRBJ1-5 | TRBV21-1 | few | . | CASILSPGTATLMGNQPQHF | TGTGCCAGCATTCTTTCGCCCGGGACGGCGACTCTAATGGGCAATCAGCCCCAGCATTTT
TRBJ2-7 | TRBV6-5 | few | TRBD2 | CASSYSTSGYYEQYF | TGTGCCAGCAGTTACTCGACTAGCGGCTACTACGAGCAGTACTTC
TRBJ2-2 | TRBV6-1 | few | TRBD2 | CASTQLAGSAGELFF | TGTGCCAGCACCCAGCTAGCGGGATCGGCCGGGGAGCTGTTTTTT
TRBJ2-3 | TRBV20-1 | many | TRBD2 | CSARGELAGGSVDTQYF | TGCAGTGCTAGAGGGGAACTAGCGGGAGGGTCTGTAGATACGCAGTATTTT
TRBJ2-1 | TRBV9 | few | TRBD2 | CASSPGGGTYNEQFF | TGTGCCAGCAGCCCCGGGGGAGGGACCTACAATGAGCAGTTCTTC